The 11 T cell receptor beta chains in this list originate from one sample, sequenced in a study of T cell responses to AZD1222 COVID-19 vaccine. TCRdb's copy holds only in-frame clones and misses some; the assay was immunoSEQ multiplex PCR. The top ten clones hold 2.6% of a sample with 170,000 or so clones, 87% of them seen once. Sequenced material: peripheral blood, taken on day 0 of AZD1222 vaccination. The receptor set was obtained from an adult in good health.

This sequence joins TRBV19 and TRBJ2-2, with TRBD2 matching over 10 bases. Germline lookup yields CDR1 LNHDA and CDR2 SQIVND (reference sequence). V lost 6 bases and J lost 6; bases outside the gene matches: 25. There are 21 residues in the CDR3. CDR3 nucleotide sequence: TGTGCCAGTAGAAACCCGGGACTAGCGACCTCGGGGTCCGGATTGGCCGGGGAGCTGTTTTTT. This sequence encodes CASRNPGLATSGSGLAGELFF. Combining the CDR3 with reference TRBV19 and TRBJ2-2 gives the whole variable domain DGGITQSPKYLFRKEGQNVTLSCEQNLNHDAMYWYRQDPGQGLRLIYYSQIVNDFQKGDIAEGYSVSREKKESFPLTVTSAQKNPTAFYLCASRNPGLATSGSGLAGELFFGEGSRLTVL.

The chain has TRBV3-1 (or the pseudogene TRBV3-2) and TRBJ2-5; 7 bases agree with TRBD2. Looked up from germline, CDR1 is LGHDT and CDR2 is YNNKEL (reference sequence). This CDR3 contains 16 residues. V gave up 1 base and J gave up 3 bases; unmatched junction bases: 8. In DNA form, the CDR3 reads TGTGCCAGCAGCCAAGCCCCAACCAGCGGGAAAGAGACCCAGTACTTC. This translates into CASSQAPTSGKETQYF.

The J gene is TRBJ2-1, the V gene TRBV30, with 10 bases matching TRBD1. From germline, CDR1 is GTSNPN and CDR2 SVGIG (reference sequence). The CDR3 is 14 amino acids. J was trimmed by 7 bases and V by 5 bases; bases with no gene match: 8. The CDR3 is CAWDGTGVGNEQFF. The DNA of the CDR3 is TGTGCCTGGGACGGGACAGGGGTAGGGAATGAGCAGTTCTTC.

The rearrangement joins TRBV14 to TRBJ1-6; a weak D match, TRBD1 (6 bases). V lost 0 bases and J lost 4, with 16 bases in between. The V gene's germline CDR1 is SGHDN and CDR2 FVKESK. This CDR3 spans 18 amino acids. The CDR3 loop is CASSQDIKDSRYNSPLHF. The CDR3 nucleotides read TGTGCCAGCAGCCAAGATATCAAGGACAGCCGATATAATTCACCCCTCCACTTT.

The chain has TRBV5-1 and TRBJ1-1, with D possibly matching TRBD1 (5 bases). The germline V and J ends were trimmed by 4 bases and 7 bases, with 14 bases remaining between them. Germline values: CDR1 SGHRS, CDR2 YFSETQ. This CDR3 has 13 amino acids. As DNA, the CDR3 is TGCGCCAGCAGCGTTCCGGGACGGGATGAAGCTTTCTTT. Translated, it gives CASSVPGRDEAFF. The variable domain in full, with the rest retrieved from reference TRBV5-1 and TRBJ1-1, is KAGVTQTPRYLIKTRGQQVTLSCSPISGHRSVSWYQQTPGQGLQFLFEYFSETQRNKGNFPGRFSGRQFSNSRSEMNVSTLELGDSALYLCASSVPGRDEAFFGQGTRLTVV.

The gene calls are TRBV11-1 and TRBJ2-5; D is ambiguous. The germline V gene encodes CDR1 SGHAT and CDR2 FQDESV (reference sequence). The V gene lost 5 bases and the J gene lost 2 bases, with 9 bases spanning the gap. The CDR3 is 13 residues long. CDR3 protein: CASSARYQETQYF. The CDR3 nucleotides read TGTGCCAGCAGCGCCCGGTATCAAGAGACCCAGTACTTC.

V and J are TRBV11-2 and TRBJ1-6; D gene unclear. The CDR3 extends over 16 amino acids. With 1 base removed from V and 5 bases from J, the gap between germline ends came to 12 bases. The germline CDR1 and CDR2 sequences are SGHAT and FQNNGV. The DNA for the CDR3 is TGTGCCAGCAGCTTAGTTGGGCAACCGAATAATTCACCCCTCCACTTT. It codes for CASSLVGQPNNSPLHF.

V gene TRBV29-1 combines with J gene TRBJ2-1, with D possibly matching TRBD2 (5 bases). The ends were cut back, 4 bases at V and 0 bases at J, with 7 bases in the middle. In germline, CDR1 is SQVTM, CDR2 ANQGSEA. This CDR3 contains 13 residues. The CDR3: CSVARVSYNEQFF. CDR3 nucleotides: TGCAGCGTTGCGCGGGTCTCCTACAATGAGCAGTTCTTC.

J is TRBJ1-5 and V is TRBV5-6; 7 bases line up with TRBD1. Trimming cost V 4 bases and J 4 bases; bases outside gene matches: 11. CDR1 is SGHDT, CDR2 YYEEEE, per germline. This CDR3 has 16 residues. The CDR3 loop reads CASSLLGGRGNQPQHF. Written as DNA, the CDR3 is TGTGCCAGCAGCCTGTTGGGGGGCAGGGGGAATCAGCCCCAGCATTTT. The full variable domain, its missing parts supplied by reference TRBV5-6 and TRBJ1-5, is DAGVTQSPTHLIKTRGQQVTLRCSPKSGHDTVSWYQQALGQGPQFIFQYYEEEERQRGNFPDRFSGHQFPNYSSELNVNALLLGDSALYLCASSLLGGRGNQPQHFGDGTRLSIL.

The J gene is TRBJ2-2, the V gene TRBV5-1, with TRBD2 as a possible D gene (5 bases). V was clipped by 4 bases and J by 1 base, with 11 bases between them. Germline CDR1 is SGHRS and CDR2 is YFSETQ. The CDR3 is 15 residues long. CDR3 nucleotide sequence: TGCGCCAGCAGCGACTACCCACAGAACACCGGGGAGCTGTTTTTT. This encodes CASSDYPQNTGELFF. Variable domain in full (rest from reference TRBV5-1 and TRBJ2-2): KAGVTQTPRYLIKTRGQQVTLSCSPISGHRSVSWYQQTPGQGLQFLFEYFSETQRNKGNFPGRFSGRQFSNSRSEMNVSTLELGDSALYLCASSDYPQNTGELFFGEGSRLTVL.

About this clone itself: Relative to the germline gene, one junction end is altered; a read error may explain this. The same CDR3 arises from other DNA sequences in this sample as well. The J gene is TRBJ1-4, the V gene TRBV7-9; TRBD1 matches 8 bases. Germline CDR1 is SEHNR and CDR2 is FQNEAQ (reference sequence). The CDR3 sequence is 14 residues long. CDR3 DNA: TGTGCCAGCAGTTTAGGACAGGGTGGCGAAAAACTGTTTTTT. It is translated as CASSLGQGGEKLFF. Supplemented by reference TRBV7-9 and TRBJ1-4, the full variable domain reads DTGVSQNPRHKITKRGQNVTFRCDPISEHNRLYWYRQTLGQGPEFLTYFQNEAQLEKSRLLSDRFSAERPKGSFSTLEIQRTEQGDSAMYLCASSLGQGGEKLFFGSGTQLSVL.